Presented here are 3 T cell receptor beta chains from one specimen sequenced in a study of control samples from healthy donors and cancer patients. The table came from immunoSEQ multiplex PCR; TCRdb's copy has only in-frame clones and leaves some out. The sample records some 67,000 clones, 89% being singletons. The specimen sequenced was PBMCs. These receptor sequences come from a man between 60 and 75 years old with lung cancer.

The chain links TRBV6-5 to TRBJ2-3; 7 nucleotides agree with TRBD2. Looked up from germline, CDR1 is MNHEY and CDR2 is SVGAGI. The CDR3 contains 15 residues. V shed 5 bases and J 0 bases; nucleotides not matched to a gene: 5. CDR3: CASSPWGGSTDTQYF. In DNA, the CDR3 is TGTGCCAGCAGTCCCTGGGGGGGGAGCACAGATACGCAGTATTTT.

The chain couples TRBV1 to TRBJ2-7; the D call of TRBD2 is as the table states it, not checked on the DNA. TRBV1 is a documented pseudogene. The CDR3 loop spans 19 amino acids. This chain's CDR3 is CTSSQDLLAGGPAEYEQYV. The CDR3 DNA is TGCACCAGCAGCCAAGATCTACTAGCGGGGGGCCCCGCCGAGTACGAGCAGTACGTC.

The chain carries TRBV29-1 and TRBJ1-5; D is perhaps TRBD1 (5 bases). The CDR3 covers 14 residues. Germline CDR1 is SQVTM and CDR2 is ANQGSEA. V was trimmed by 7 bases and J by 6 bases, leaving 19 bases between them. The DNA of the CDR3 is TGCAGCGCGCCAACGGGGGAAGTTTTTCAGCCCCAGCATTTT. Amino acids: CSAPTGEVFQPQHF.